Shown below are 6 T cell receptor beta chains from a single sample sequenced in a study of cytomegalovirus exposure and HLA in healthy donors. The PCR was carried out with 60 Vbeta primers and 13 Jbeta primers. Assay: immunoSEQ multiplex PCR; the TCRdb copy retains only in-frame clones and omits some. The sample lists more than 100,000 clones, about 73% occurring once. The sequenced sample was PBMCs. The source of these receptors is a woman younger than 45 in good health and CMV-seropositive.

The chain is built from TRBV4-2 and TRBJ1-2; no reliable D call. The V gene lost 5 bases and the J gene lost 4 bases, with 11 bases spanning the gap. CDR1 is LGHNA and CDR2 is YNFKEQ in the germline V gene. CDR3 length equals 13 residues. The DNA for the CDR3 is TGTGCCAGCAGCTCGAGAGATGGCTATGGCTACACCTTC. Translated: CASSSRDGYGYTF.

The V and J genes are TRBV5-1 and TRBJ2-1; D perhaps matches TRBD2 (7 bases). CDR1 is SGHRS and CDR2 is YFSETQ in the germline V gene. Trimming pared 4 bases from V and 0 bases from J, leaving 11 bases between. CDR3 length: 15 residues. CDR3 loop: CASSRGGSSYNEQFF. The CDR3, as DNA: TGCGCCAGCAGCAGGGGGGGGAGCTCCTACAATGAGCAGTTCTTC.

V is TRBV18 and J is TRBJ2-1; TRBD2 agrees at 12 bases. This CDR3 is 15 amino acids long. V was clipped by 4 bases and J by 8 bases; unmatched bases: 6. Germline V gene sequence: CDR1 KGHSH, CDR2 LQKENI. CDR3 sequence reads: CASSLLAGGLDEQFF. CDR3 DNA: TGTGCCAGCTCACTTCTAGCGGGGGGGCTCGATGAGCAGTTCTTC.

The chain carries TRBV7-8 and TRBJ2-3; TRBD2 matches 8 bases. The trim removed 3 bases at V and 5 bases at J, leaving 7 bases unmatched. This CDR3 region has 15 residues. Germline CDR1 reads SGHVS; CDR2 reads FQNEAQ. The CDR3, as DNA: TGTGCCAGCAGCTTTCAGCGGGGGCGGAGAGATACGCAGTATTTT. Translated, it gives CASSFQRGRRDTQYF.

J is TRBJ2-5 and V is TRBV29-1, with a possible D match to TRBD1 (5 bases). The CDR3 contains 12 residues. Trimming left V 3 bases short and J 5 bases short, with 10 bases between. Germline V CDR1 and CDR2: SQVTM, ANQGSEA. As DNA, the CDR3 is TGCAGCGTTGAGGCTGGGGCCGAGACCCAGTACTTC. Translation gives CSVEAGAETQYF.

This clone was counted between two and nine times. This chain connects TRBV13 to TRBJ2-1; 10 bases align to TRBD1. V gave up 4 bases and J gave up 6 bases; unmatched junction bases: 12. The CDR3 totals 17 residues. The germline V gene has CDR1 PRHDT and CDR2 FYEKMQ (reference sequence). The CDR3 reads CASSYHPDRGHFNEQFF. The CDR3 DNA reads TGTGCCAGCAGCTACCACCCTGACAGGGGGCATTTCAATGAGCAGTTCTTC. Full variable domain (outside the CDR3, taken from reference TRBV13 and TRBJ2-1): AAGVIQSPRHLIKEKRETATLKCYPIPRHDTVYWYQQGPGQDPQFLISFYEKMQSDKGSIPDRFSAQQFSDYHSELNMSSLELGDSALYFCASSYHPDRGHFNEQFFGPGTRLTVL.